The sequence of this T cell receptor (beta chain) was determined in a study of OX40 agonist ivuxolimab in advanced cancers. For context, the study as a whole: Ivuxolimab, which targeted the costimulatory receptor OX40 (CD134), was an agonistic, fully human IgG2 monoclonal antibody. Intravenous ivuxolimab was administered to patients every 2 weeks at six dose levels: 0.01, 0.1, 0.3, 1.5, 3 and 10 mg/kg. The dose-escalation cohort was 82.7% male with a mean age of approximately 60 years, ranging from roughly 23 to 80. Partial responses occurred in three dose-escalation patients: two with cutaneous melanoma and one with hepatocellular carcinoma. Among the approximately 50 dose-escalation patients, 19 had hepatocellular carcinoma, 15 melanoma, 9 renal cell carcinoma and 9 head and neck cancer. The purpose of peripheral TCRbeta sequencing was to test whether ivuxolimab changed TCR sequence diversity and led to clonal T-cell expansion. Prior anti-PD-1, anti-PD-L1 or anti-CTLA-4 therapy was permitted, and 30% to 50% of dose-escalation patients had received checkpoint inhibitors. The monotherapy dose-escalation portion (N ≈ 56 patients) of the phase I ivuxolimab trial is reported in the paper.

Genomic DNA was extracted from sorted cells for sequencing of the TCRbeta CDR3 region. The immunoSEQ Assay was used for sequencing of TCRbeta CDR3 regions. What TCRdb holds here is the immuneACCESS table cut down to in-frame rearrangements. Part of the clones is not present; checked against another copy, under half of the missing clones reflect an unresolved V gene, and the others are unexplained. This sample comprises under 45,000 clones, 74% of them detected only once. The ten biggest clones cover approximately 18% of the sample. Overall results and qualifications from the work: At doses from 0.1 to 3.0 mg/kg, clonal expansion was seen in both CD4+ and CD8+ blood T cells between baseline and week 6. After ivuxolimab, more expanded clones were found on average in CD8+ T cells than in CD4+ T cells. In the 0.1-3.0 mg/kg groups, partial responders had among the lowest normalized peripheral clonal expansion, particularly in CD8+ T cells. Low levels of normalized T-cell clonal expansion were also seen in some patients who did not respond. The antigen specificity of the peripheral T cells that underwent clonal expansion was not determined.

Deletion took 1 base off V and 0 bases off J, with a span of 11 bases between the germline ends. Including the terminal cysteine and phenylalanine, the CDR3 comprises 16 residues. The CDR3 DNA has 48 bases and is translated from base 1. Sequences SGHKS (CDR1) and YYEKEE (CDR2) are obtained from the germline V gene (reference sequence). Comments on this clone: Its antigen is not yet known. No much larger clonotype is one base removed from it; base qualities were not supplied.

Patients with autoimmune disease history or receiving systemic immunosuppression were excluded from the trial. Peripheral blood for TCR sequencing was drawn from every dose cohort at baseline, at cycle 4 day 1 and at cycle 7 day 1. Samples were obtained from an open-label, multicenter, first-in-human phase I dose-escalation trial of ivuxolimab. The trial enrolled adults with locally advanced or metastatic head and neck squamous cell, hepatocellular, melanoma or renal cell carcinoma. Before TCR sequencing, CD4+ and CD8+ T cells were separately sorted from peripheral blood. Sequencing used CD4+ or CD8+ T cells sorted from blood, obtained in a trial of the OX40 agonist ivuxolimab. This TCR derives from an adult with an advanced solid tumor such as melanoma, head and neck, liver or kidney cancer. The chain is encoded by TRBV5-5 joined to TRBJ1-3; TRBD1 might be the D gene, on 5 matching bases. The nucleotide sequence reads TGTGCCAGCAGCTTGACGGGGGGTAACTCTGGAAACACCATATATTTT. Translated, this gives CASSLTGGNSGNTIYF.